The 17 T cell receptor beta chains below come from one sample, sequenced in a study of blood T cell repertoires in COVID-19. Measured with immunoSEQ multiplex PCR; TCRdb has only the in-frame clones, and not every one. This sample carries 250,000 to 300,000 clones, approximately 91% of them seen once, and the ten largest clones take under 3%. The specimen sequenced was PBMCs or T cells enriched from blood (not recorded which). The receptors stem from a woman aged 35 to 49 with acute COVID-19.

The chain is built from TRBV4-3 and TRBJ2-7; D uncertain. V was pared by 0 bases and J by 0 bases, with 18 bases between. This CDR3 contains 18 residues. Germline CDR1 LGHNA, CDR2 YSLEER. Written as DNA, the CDR3 is TGCGCCAGCAGCCAAGATTTATTTTCGCCGCGGCGCTCCTACGAGCAGTACTTC. This codes for CASSQDLFSPRRSYEQYF.

This chain uses TRBV3-1 (or the pseudogene TRBV3-2) with TRBJ2-3; 10 bases agree with TRBD2. The V gene end was trimmed by 3 bases and the J gene end by 6 bases; junction bases not matched to a gene: 9. CDR1 is LGHDT, CDR2 YNNKEL, per germline (reference sequence). This CDR3 contains 16 residues. CDR3 residues: CASSQAYSGRVDTQYF. As DNA, the CDR3 is TGTGCCAGCAGCCAGGCATACAGCGGGAGGGTTGATACGCAGTATTTT.

The V gene is TRBV11-3, the J gene TRBJ2-7, with TRBD1 identical over 8 bases. From germline, CDR1 is SGHNT and CDR2 YENEEA. The CDR3 totals 14 residues. V shed 7 bases, J shed 2 bases, and the junction held 7 bases outside the gene matches. CDR3 amino acids: CASTHRDRTYEQYF. Here the CDR3 DNA reads TGTGCCAGCACCCACCGGGACAGGACCTACGAGCAGTACTTC.

The J gene is TRBJ1-2, the V gene TRBV3-1 (or the pseudogene TRBV3-2); tentative D call: TRBD1 (6 bases). The CDR3 has 16 amino acids. Per germline, CDR1 LGHDT and CDR2 YNNKEL (reference sequence). V lost 0 bases, J lost 4 bases, and 15 bases lay in between. The CDR3 DNA reads TGTGCCAGCAGCCAAGATATGGCGGACAGACGCTATGGCTACACCTTC. Translated: CASSQDMADRRYGYTF.

V gene TRBV21-1 combines with J gene TRBJ1-6; the table calls TRBD1, which could not be checked here. TRBV21-1 is classified as a pseudogene. The CDR3 length is 19 residues. The CDR3: CASSTQGPGQFVYNSPLHF. In nucleotides, the CDR3 is TGTGCCAGCAGCACCCAAGGTCCGGGACAGTTTGTCTATAATTCACCCCTCCACTTT.

This clone was found a few times. The chain has TRBV25-1 and TRBJ1-6; a weak D match, TRBD1 (6 bases). The CDR3 length is 16 residues. The ends were cut back, 8 bases at V and 3 bases at J, with 17 bases in the middle. Germline V gives CDR1 MGHDK, CDR2 SYGVNS. Here the CDR3 DNA reads TGTGCCAGCTCCCCGCGGGGGCGCTTCTATAATTCACCCCTCCACTTT. It is translated as CASSPRGRFYNSPLHF. Combining the CDR3 with reference TRBV25-1 and TRBJ1-6 gives the whole variable domain EADIYQTPRYLVIGTGKKITLECSQTMGHDKMYWYQQDPGMELHLIHYSYGVNSTEKGDLSSESTVSRIRTEHFPLTLESARPSHTSQYLCASSPRGRFYNSPLHFGNGTRLTVT.

This chain links TRBV7-2 with TRBJ2-7; TRBD2 matches at 14 bases. Germline CDR1 is SGHTA and CDR2 is FQGNSA. This CDR3 contains 18 residues. V dropped 2 bases and J dropped 1; count of bases not matched to a gene: 7. The CDR3 DNA is TGTGCCAGCAGCTTATCTTGGACTAGCGGGGGGCTATCCTACGAGCAGTACTTC. This encodes CASSLSWTSGGLSYEQYF.

The chain carries TRBV5-4 and TRBJ2-5; 8 bases line up with TRBD2. CDR1 and CDR2 from the germline V gene are SGHNT and YYREEE (reference sequence). The V segment lost 0 bases and the J segment 2 bases; nucleotides outside the gene matches: 9. This CDR3 has 17 residues. Written as DNA, the CDR3 is TGTGCCAGCAGCTTGGGGCGGGAGCGGGGGTTACAAGAGACCCAGTACTTC. Protein sequence: CASSLGRERGLQETQYF.

This chain links TRBV28 with TRBJ1-2, with 8 nucleotides matching TRBD1. V lost 10 bases and J lost 2; bases outside the gene matches: 9. Germline V lookup: CDR1 MDHEN, CDR2 SYDVKM. This CDR3 region has 14 residues. The CDR3 sequence is CATQGQGRNYGYTF. In nucleotides, the CDR3 is TGTGCCACCCAAGGACAGGGTAGAAACTATGGCTACACCTTC.

The chain recombines TRBV29-1 with TRBJ1-1; TRBD1 matches 9 bases. The CDR3 is made up of 15 amino acids. The ends lost 7 bases at V and 2 bases at J; junction bases unmatched: 11. Germline V CDR1 and CDR2: SQVTM, ANQGSEA. This chain's CDR3 is CSAGGDRVINTEAFF. CDR3 sequence (DNA): TGCAGCGCGGGCGGGGACAGGGTTATCAACACTGAAGCTTTCTTT.

The V call is TRBV5-1, the J call TRBJ1-2, with 7 bases that match TRBD1. CDR1 SGHRS and CDR2 YFSETQ come from the germline V gene. The CDR3 consists of 14 residues. V was pared by 6 bases and J by 3 bases, with 8 bases of the junction left unmatched. This chain's CDR3 is CASTREGQYYGYTF. The DNA for the CDR3 is TGCGCCAGCACGAGAGAGGGACAGTACTATGGCTACACCTTC.

The CDR3: CASSRDRPNTEAFF. The CDR3 region has the DNA TGTGCCAGCAGCCGGGACAGACCCAACACTGAAGCTTTCTTT. The rearrangement joins TRBV27 to TRBJ1-1, with 7 bases fitting TRBD1. The trim removed 6 bases at V and 2 bases at J, leaving 6 bases unmatched. The CDR3 is 14 amino acids. The V gene's germline CDR1 is MNHEY and CDR2 SMNVEV (reference sequence).

The chain links TRBV5-1 to TRBJ1-4, with D maybe TRBD1 (5 bases). V was shortened by 0 bases and J by 6 bases, with 12 bases between the two germline ends. Looked up from germline, CDR1 is SGHRS and CDR2 is YFSETQ. This CDR3 is built from 15 residues. CDR3 sequence (DNA): TGCGCCAGCAGCTTGGCAGGGTTTGTTTATGAAAAACTGTTTTTT. Protein sequence: CASSLAGFVYEKLFF.

V and J are TRBV11-2 and TRBJ1-2; a weak D match, TRBD1 (6 bases). V was shortened by 0 bases and J by 4 bases, with 15 bases between the two germline ends. The V gene's germline CDR1 is SGHAT and CDR2 FQNNGV. The CDR3 sequence is 16 residues long. This CDR3 reads CASSLDMPRGAYGYTF. The DNA for the CDR3 is TGTGCCAGCAGCTTAGATATGCCCAGGGGAGCCTATGGCTACACCTTC.

On this clone itself: Other DNA sequences within the sample encode an identical CDR3. CDR3 sequence reads: CASSLSGGNQPQHF. DNA of the CDR3: TGTGCCAGCAGTTTATCAGGGGGCAATCAGCCCCAGCATTTT. This chain uses TRBV27 with TRBJ1-5, with TRBD1 as a possible D gene (5 bases). The V end was cut by 0 bases, the J end by 2 bases, with 5 bases between. The CDR3 has 14 amino acids. Germline values: CDR1 MNHEY, CDR2 SMNVEV (reference sequence).

The chain links TRBV3-1 (or the pseudogene TRBV3-2) to TRBJ1-3, with D maybe TRBD1 (5 bases). V was shortened by 1 base and J by 4 bases, with 8 bases between the two germline ends. The CDR3 runs 14 residues. Per germline, CDR1 LGHDT and CDR2 YNNKEL (reference sequence). CDR3 amino acids: CASSQAGGGNTIYF. In nucleotides, the CDR3 is TGTGCCAGCAGCCAAGCCGGGGGAGGAAACACCATATATTTT.

This sequence joins TRBV3-1 (or the pseudogene TRBV3-2) and TRBJ2-7; 8 bases are shared with TRBD2. V dropped 0 bases and J dropped 2; count of bases not matched to a gene: 3. Per germline, CDR1 LGHDT and CDR2 YNNKEL (reference sequence). The CDR3 loop spans 15 amino acids. The CDR3 spells CASSQEAGAAYEQYF. The DNA of the CDR3 is TGTGCCAGCAGCCAAGAAGCGGGGGCCGCCTACGAGCAGTACTTC.